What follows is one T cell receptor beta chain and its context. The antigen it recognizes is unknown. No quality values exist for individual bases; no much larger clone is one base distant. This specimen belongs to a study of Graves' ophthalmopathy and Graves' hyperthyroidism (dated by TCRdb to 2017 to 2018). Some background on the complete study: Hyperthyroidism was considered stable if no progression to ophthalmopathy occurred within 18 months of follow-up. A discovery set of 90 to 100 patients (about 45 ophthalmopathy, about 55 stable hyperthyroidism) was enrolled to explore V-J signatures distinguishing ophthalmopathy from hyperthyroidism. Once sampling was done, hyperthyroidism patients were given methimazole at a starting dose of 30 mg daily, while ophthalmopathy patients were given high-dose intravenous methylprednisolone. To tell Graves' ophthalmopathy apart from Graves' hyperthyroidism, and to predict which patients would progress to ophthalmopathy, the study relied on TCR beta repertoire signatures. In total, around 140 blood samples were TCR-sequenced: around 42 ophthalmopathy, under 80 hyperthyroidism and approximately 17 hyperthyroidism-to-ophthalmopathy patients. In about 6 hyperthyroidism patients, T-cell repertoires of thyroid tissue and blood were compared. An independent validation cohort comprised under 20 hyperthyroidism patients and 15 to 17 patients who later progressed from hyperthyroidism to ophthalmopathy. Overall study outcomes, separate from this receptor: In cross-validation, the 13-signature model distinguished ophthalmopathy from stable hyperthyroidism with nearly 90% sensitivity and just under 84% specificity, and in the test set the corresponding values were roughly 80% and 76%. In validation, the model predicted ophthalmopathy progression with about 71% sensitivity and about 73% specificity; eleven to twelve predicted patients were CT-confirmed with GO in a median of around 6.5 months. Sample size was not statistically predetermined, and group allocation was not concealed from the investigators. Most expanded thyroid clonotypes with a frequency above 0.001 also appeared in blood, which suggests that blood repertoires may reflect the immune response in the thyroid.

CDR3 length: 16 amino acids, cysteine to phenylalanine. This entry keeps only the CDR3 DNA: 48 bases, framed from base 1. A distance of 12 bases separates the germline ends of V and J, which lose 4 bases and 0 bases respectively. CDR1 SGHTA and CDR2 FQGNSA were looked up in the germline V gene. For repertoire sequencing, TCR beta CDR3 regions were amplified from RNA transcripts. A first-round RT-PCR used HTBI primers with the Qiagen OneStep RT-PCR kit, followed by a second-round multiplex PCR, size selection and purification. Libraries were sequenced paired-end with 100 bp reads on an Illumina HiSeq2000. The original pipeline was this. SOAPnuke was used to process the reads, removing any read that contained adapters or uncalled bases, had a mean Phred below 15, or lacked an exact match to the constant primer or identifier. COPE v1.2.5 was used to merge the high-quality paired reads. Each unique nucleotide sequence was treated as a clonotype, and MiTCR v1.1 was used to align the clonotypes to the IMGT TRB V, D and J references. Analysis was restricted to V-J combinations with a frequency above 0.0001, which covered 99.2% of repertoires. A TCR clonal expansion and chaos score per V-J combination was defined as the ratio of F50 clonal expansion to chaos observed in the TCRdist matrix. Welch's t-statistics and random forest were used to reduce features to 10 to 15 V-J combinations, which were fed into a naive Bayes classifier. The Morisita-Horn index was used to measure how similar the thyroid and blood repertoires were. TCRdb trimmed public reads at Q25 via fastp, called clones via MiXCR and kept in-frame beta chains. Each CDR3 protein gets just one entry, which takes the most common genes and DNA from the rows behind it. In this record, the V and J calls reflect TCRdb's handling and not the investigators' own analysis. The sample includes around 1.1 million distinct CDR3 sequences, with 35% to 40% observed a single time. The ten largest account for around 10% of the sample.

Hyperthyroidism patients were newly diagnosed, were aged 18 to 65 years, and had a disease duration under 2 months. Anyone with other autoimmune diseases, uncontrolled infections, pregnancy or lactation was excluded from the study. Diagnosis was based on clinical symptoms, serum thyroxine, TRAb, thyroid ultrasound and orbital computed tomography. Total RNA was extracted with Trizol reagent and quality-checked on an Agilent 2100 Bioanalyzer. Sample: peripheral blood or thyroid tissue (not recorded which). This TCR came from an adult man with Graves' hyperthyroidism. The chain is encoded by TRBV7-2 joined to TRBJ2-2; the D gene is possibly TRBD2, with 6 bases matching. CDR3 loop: CASSWRGSANTGELFF. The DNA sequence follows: TGTGCCAGCAGCTGGAGGGGATCGGCGAACACCGGGGAGCTGTTTTTT. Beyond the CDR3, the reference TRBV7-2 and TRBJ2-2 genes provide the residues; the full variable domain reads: GAGVSQSPSNKVTEKGKDVELRCDPISGHTALYWYRQSLGQGLEFLIYFQGNSAPDKSGLPSDRFSAERTGGSVSTLTIQRTQQEDSAVYLCASSWRGSANTGELFFGEGSRLTVL.